This entry describes one T cell receptor (beta chain). This sample is part of a study of blood T cell repertoires in COVID-19. About the research overall: Acute and convalescent COVID-19 samples came from the United States, Italy and Spain.

Data came from immunoSEQ multiplex PCR; TCRdb stores just in-frame clones and leaves some out. The table has about 100,000 clones, around 87% seen once. Material for sequencing was peripheral blood. This TCR came from a woman aged 30 to 39 with acute or convalescent COVID-19.

In DNA form, the CDR3 reads TGTGCCAGCAGTTTACGAGGAGTTAACTATGGCTACACCTTC. Protein: CASSLRGVNYGYTF. The chain uses TRBV27 and TRBJ1-2; D unclear. The CDR3 has 14 residues. Germline CDR1 MNHEY, CDR2 SMNVEV (reference sequence). Trimming stripped 2 bases from V and 1 base from J, with 8 bases between.